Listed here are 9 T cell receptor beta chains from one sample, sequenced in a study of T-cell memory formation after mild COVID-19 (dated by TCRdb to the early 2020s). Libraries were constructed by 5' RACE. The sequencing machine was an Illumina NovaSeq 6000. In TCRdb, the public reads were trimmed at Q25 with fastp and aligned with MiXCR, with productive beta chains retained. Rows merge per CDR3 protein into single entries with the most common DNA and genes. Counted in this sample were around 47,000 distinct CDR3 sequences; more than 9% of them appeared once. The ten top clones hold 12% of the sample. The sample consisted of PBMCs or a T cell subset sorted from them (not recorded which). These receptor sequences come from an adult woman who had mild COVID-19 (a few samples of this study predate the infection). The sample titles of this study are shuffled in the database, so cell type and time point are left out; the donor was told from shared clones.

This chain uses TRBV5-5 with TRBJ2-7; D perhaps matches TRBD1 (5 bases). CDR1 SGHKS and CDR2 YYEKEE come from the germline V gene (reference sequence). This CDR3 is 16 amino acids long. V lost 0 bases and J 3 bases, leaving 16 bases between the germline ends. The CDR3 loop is CASSLGHALQGYEQYF. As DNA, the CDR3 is TGTGCCAGCAGCTTGGGGCACGCTCTGCAGGGCTACGAGCAGTACTTC.

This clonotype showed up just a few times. In DNA, the CDR3 is TGTGCCAGCACGGCGGGACGTAACAATGAGCAGTTCTTC. Its translation: CASTAGRNNEQFF. This chain connects TRBV3-1 to TRBJ2-1, with D maybe TRBD2 (6 bases). Per the germline V gene, CDR1 is LGHDT and CDR2 is YNNKEL (reference sequence). The CDR3 is 13 amino acids. Trimming cost V 7 bases and J 5 bases, with 12 bases left between them.

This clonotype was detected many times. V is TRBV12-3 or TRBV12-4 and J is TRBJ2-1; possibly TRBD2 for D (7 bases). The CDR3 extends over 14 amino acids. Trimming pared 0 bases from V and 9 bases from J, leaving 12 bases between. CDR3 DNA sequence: TGTGCCAGCAGTTTAGCGGGGGGGCCGGGTGAGCAGTTCTTC. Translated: CASSLAGGPGEQFF.

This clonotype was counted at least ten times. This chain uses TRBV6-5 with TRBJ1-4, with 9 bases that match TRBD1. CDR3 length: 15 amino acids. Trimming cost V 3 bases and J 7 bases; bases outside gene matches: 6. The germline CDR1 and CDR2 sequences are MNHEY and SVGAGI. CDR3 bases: TGTGCCAGCAGTTATGAGGGACAGGGAGGTGAAAAACTGTTTTTT. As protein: CASSYEGQGGEKLFF.

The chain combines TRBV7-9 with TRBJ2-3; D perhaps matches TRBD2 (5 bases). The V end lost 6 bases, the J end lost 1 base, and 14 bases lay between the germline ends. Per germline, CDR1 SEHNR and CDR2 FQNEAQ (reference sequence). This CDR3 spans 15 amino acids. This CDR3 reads CASRPWTHRTDTQYF. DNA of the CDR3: TGTGCCAGCAGACCTTGGACTCACCGCACAGATACGCAGTATTTT.

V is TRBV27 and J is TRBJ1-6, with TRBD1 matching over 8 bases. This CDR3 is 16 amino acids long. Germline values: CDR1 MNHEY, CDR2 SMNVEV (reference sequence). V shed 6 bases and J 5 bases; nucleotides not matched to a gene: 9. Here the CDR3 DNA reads TGTGCCAGCAGGTTTGGGACAGGAGGAGATAATTCACCCCTCCACTTT. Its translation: CASRFGTGGDNSPLHF.

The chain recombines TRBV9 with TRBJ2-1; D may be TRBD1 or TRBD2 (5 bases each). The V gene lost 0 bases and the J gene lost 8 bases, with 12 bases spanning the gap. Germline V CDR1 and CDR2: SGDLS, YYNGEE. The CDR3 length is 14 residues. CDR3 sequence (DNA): TGTGCCAGCAGCGTAGGGGACGGGATACATGAGCAGTTCTTC. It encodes CASSVGDGIHEQFF.

The chain's CDR3 is CSVIPRGLNTEAFF. In DNA form, the CDR3 reads TGCAGCGTCATCCCCAGGGGCTTGAACACTGAAGCTTTCTTT. The V gene is TRBV29-1, the J gene TRBJ1-1, with TRBD1 as a possible D gene (6 bases). The germline gives CDR1 SQVTM, CDR2 ANQGSEA. Trimming took 6 bases from V and 0 from J, leaving 14 bases between them. The CDR3 consists of 14 residues.

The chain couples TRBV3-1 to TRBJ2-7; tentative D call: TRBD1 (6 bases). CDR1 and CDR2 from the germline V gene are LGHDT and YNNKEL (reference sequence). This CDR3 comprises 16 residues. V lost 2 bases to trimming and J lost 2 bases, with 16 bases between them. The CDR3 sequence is CASSQSHRTGPYEQYF. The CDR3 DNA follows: TGTGCCAGCAGCCAATCTCACAGAACAGGGCCCTACGAGCAGTACTTC.